The 14 T cell receptor beta chains below all came from one sample that was sequenced in a study of vaccination effects on CD4 cells after COVID-19. The method was immunoSEQ multiplex PCR; TCRdb's version includes in-frame clones alone and lacks a portion of them. The table includes about 37,000 clones, 60% to 75% detected once. Antigens for these TCRs are unknown. Culturing for 10 to 11 days preceded CD4+ T cell isolation. Sequences were derived from CD4+ T cells from PBMCs cultured without peptide, sampled before COVID-19 vaccination. The source of these receptors is a human donor who received a COVID-19 vaccine.

This clone was counted a few times. The CDR3 region has the DNA TGTGCCAGCAGCCAACAATCGCTCACTGAAGCTTTCTTT. Translation gives CASSQQSLTEAFF. This chain links TRBV3-1 (or the pseudogene TRBV3-2) with TRBJ1-1; D is unclear. CDR1 and CDR2 (germline): LGHDT, YNNKEL (reference sequence). V shed 2 bases and J shed 4 bases, with 8 bases lying between them. CDR3 length: 13 amino acids.

The V call is TRBV10-1, the J call TRBJ2-2, with 12 positions matching TRBD2. The CDR3 is 15 amino acids. J was trimmed by 3 bases and V by 8 bases; bases with no gene match: 4. Germline V CDR1 and CDR2: WNHNN, SYGVQD (reference sequence). The CDR3 loop reads CASVPSGRDTGELFF. CDR3 DNA: TGCGCCAGCGTTCCTAGCGGGAGGGACACCGGGGAGCTGTTTTTT.

The chain has TRBV30 and TRBJ1-1; unclear D gene. With 5 bases removed from V and 0 bases from J, the gap between germline ends came to 10 bases. CDR1 GTSNPN and CDR2 SVGIG come from the germline V gene (reference sequence). The CDR3 loop spans 13 amino acids. CDR3: CAWSLNMNTEAFF. The CDR3 DNA reads as TGTGCCTGGTCCTTAAATATGAACACTGAAGCTTTCTTT.

There are a few counts of this clone. The chain joins TRBV6-6 to TRBJ1-2; D is undetermined. This CDR3 region has 11 residues. The V and J ends lost 6 bases and 3 bases respectively, with 5 bases between them. Germline V gene lookup returns CDR1 MNHNY and CDR2 SVGAGI (reference sequence). This CDR3 reads CASRGDYGYTF. CDR3 nucleotides: TGTGCCAGCAGGGGTGACTATGGCTACACCTTC.

The rearrangement uses TRBV6-2 or TRBV6-3 and TRBJ1-5; the D is unclear. Germline V lookup: CDR1 MNHEY, CDR2 SVGEGT. CDR3 length: 14 amino acids. V was trimmed by 4 bases and J by 7 bases, leaving 14 bases between them. The CDR3: CASSSGKRGQPQHF. The CDR3 nucleotides are TGTGCCAGCAGTTCTGGGAAACGAGGGCAGCCCCAGCATTTT.

The V and J genes are TRBV28 and TRBJ2-1; TRBD1 agrees at 7 bases. Trimming took 4 bases from V and 8 from J; bases not matched to a gene: 14. The CDR3 runs to 16 residues. Per germline, CDR1 MDHEN and CDR2 SYDVKM. The CDR3 sequence: CASSSVGLQGFDEQFF. In nucleotides, the CDR3 is TGTGCCAGCAGTTCAGTCGGGCTACAGGGGTTCGATGAGCAGTTCTTC.

The rearrangement joins TRBV29-1 to TRBJ1-2; D gene unclear. The CDR3 extends over 11 amino acids. V was clipped by 4 bases and J by 8 bases, with 11 bases between them. CDR1 is SQVTM, CDR2 ANQGSEA, per germline. This CDR3 reads CSVGSGTGYTF. The CDR3 region has the DNA TGCAGCGTTGGGTCAGGAACCGGCTACACCTTC.

This CDR3 is CASRGPNTEAFF. The CDR3 DNA reads TGTGCCAGTAGGGGGCCAAACACTGAAGCTTTCTTT. V usage is TRBV6-6 and J usage is TRBJ1-1, with 7 bases fitting TRBD1. Germline V CDR1 and CDR2: MNHNY, SVGAGI (reference sequence). Germline trimming cut 9 bases from V and 2 bases from J; bases unmatched to any gene: 3. CDR3 length: 12 amino acids.

This sequence joins TRBV11-2 and TRBJ2-1; D call uncertain. Germline lookup yields CDR1 SGHAT and CDR2 FQNNGV. V lost 3 bases and J lost 8, with 8 bases in between. CDR3 length equals 12 residues. CDR3 in DNA: TGTGCCAGCAGCTTGATGTGGGATGAGCAGTTCTTC. Protein: CASSLMWDEQFF.

The chain couples TRBV4-1 to TRBJ2-2, with 8 bases identical to TRBD2. V lost 4 bases and J lost 2; bases outside the gene matches: 9. Germline-derived CDR1 and CDR2 are MGHRA and YSYEKL. This CDR3 is built from 17 residues. The CDR3 nucleotides read TGCGCCAGCAGCCCCCCTGGGGTAGCGGGAAACACCGGGGAGCTGTTTTTT. Translated, it gives CASSPPGVAGNTGELFF.

The J gene is TRBJ1-1, the V gene TRBV3-1 (or the pseudogene TRBV3-2); D is possibly TRBD1 (5 bases). Germline V lookup: CDR1 LGHDT, CDR2 YNNKEL (reference sequence). The CDR3 has 15 residues. Trimming removed 0 bases at V and 4 bases at J, with 12 bases between. The CDR3 coding sequence is TGTGCCAGCAGCCAAGAGTCGGGCGGGGGCACTGAAGCTTTCTTT. It codes for CASSQESGGGTEAFF.

In its sample, this clone is medium-sized. The J gene is TRBJ2-7, the V gene TRBV5-1; the D gene is possibly TRBD2 (5 bases). The germline V and J ends were trimmed by 8 bases and 2 bases, with 8 bases remaining between them. Per the germline V gene, CDR1 is SGHRS and CDR2 is YFSETQ. The CDR3 totals 11 residues. CDR3 bases: TGCGCCAGAGGGAGTGCCTACGAGCAGTACTTC. This translates into CARGSAYEQYF. Full variable domain (outside the CDR3, taken from reference TRBV5-1 and TRBJ2-7): KAGVTQTPRYLIKTRGQQVTLSCSPISGHRSVSWYQQTPGQGLQFLFEYFSETQRNKGNFPGRFSGRQFSNSRSEMNVSTLELGDSALYLCARGSAYEQYFGPGTRLTVT.

In this sample, this clone turned up a few times. The rearrangement links TRBV7-2 to TRBJ1-5; D is unclear. The germline V gene has CDR1 SGHTA and CDR2 FQGNSA. This CDR3 is 14 amino acids long. The V end was cut by 1 base, the J end by 8 bases, with 12 bases between. The CDR3, as DNA: TGTGCCAGCAGCTTAGAATCAGGAAGGAAGCCCCAGCATTTT. Its protein is CASSLESGRKPQHF.

This clone was counted only a few times. The V call is TRBV5-4, the J call TRBJ2-1; D is undetermined. The CDR3 spans 12 residues. The germline CDR1 and CDR2 sequences are SGHNT and YYREEE (reference sequence). Trimming pared 0 bases from V and 10 bases from J, leaving 8 bases between. The CDR3 loop reads CASSLDGREQFF. DNA for the CDR3: TGTGCCAGCAGCTTGGACGGGCGGGAGCAGTTCTTC.